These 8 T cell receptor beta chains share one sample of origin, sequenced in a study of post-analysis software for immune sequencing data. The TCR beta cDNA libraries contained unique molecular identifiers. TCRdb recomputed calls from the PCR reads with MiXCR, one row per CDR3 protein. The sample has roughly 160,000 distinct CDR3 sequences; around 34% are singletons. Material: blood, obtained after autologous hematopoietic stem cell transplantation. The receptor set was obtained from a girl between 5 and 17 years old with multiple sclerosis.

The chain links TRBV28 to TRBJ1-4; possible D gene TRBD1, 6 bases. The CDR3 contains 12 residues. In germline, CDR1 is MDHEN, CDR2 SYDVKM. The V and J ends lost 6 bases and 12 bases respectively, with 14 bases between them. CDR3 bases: TGTGCCAGCAGCTTAGGGGGGCGGGAACTGTTTTTT. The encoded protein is CASSLGGRELFF.

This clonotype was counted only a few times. The CDR3 spells CSAPSVAESTDTQYF. As DNA, the CDR3 is TGCAGTGCTCCCTCGGTGGCAGAAAGCACAGATACGCAGTATTTT. V gene TRBV20-1 combines with J gene TRBJ2-3; D is unresolved. The ends were cut back, 5 bases at V and 0 bases at J, with 15 bases in the middle. Germline-derived CDR1 and CDR2 are DFQATT and SNEGSKA (reference sequence). The length of the CDR3 is 15 residues.

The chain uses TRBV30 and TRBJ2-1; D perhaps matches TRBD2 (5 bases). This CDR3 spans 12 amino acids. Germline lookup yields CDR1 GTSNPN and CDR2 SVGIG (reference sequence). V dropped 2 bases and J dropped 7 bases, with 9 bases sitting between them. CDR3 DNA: TGTGCCTGGAGTCCTAGCAAGAATGAGCAGTTCTTC. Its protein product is CAWSPSKNEQFF.

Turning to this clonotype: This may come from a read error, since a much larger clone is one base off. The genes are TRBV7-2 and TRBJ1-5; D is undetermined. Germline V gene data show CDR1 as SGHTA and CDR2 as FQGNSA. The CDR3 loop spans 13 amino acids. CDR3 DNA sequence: TGTGTCAGCAGCCAGGAGGCCAATCAGCCCCAGCATTTT. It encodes CVSSQEANQPQHF.

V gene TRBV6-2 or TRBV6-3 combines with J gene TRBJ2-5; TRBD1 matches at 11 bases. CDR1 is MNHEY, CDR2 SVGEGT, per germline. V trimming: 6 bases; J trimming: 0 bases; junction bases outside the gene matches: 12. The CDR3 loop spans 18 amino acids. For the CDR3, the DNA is TGTGCCAGCAGCCGCCCAGTTGGGACAGGGGGAAACCAAGAGACCCAGTACTTC. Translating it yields CASSRPVGTGGNQETQYF.

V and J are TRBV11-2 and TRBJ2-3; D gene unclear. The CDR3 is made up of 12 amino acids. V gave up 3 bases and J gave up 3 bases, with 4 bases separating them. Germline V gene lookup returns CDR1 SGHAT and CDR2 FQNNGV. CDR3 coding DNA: TGTGCCAGCAGCTTTATGACAGATACGCAGTATTTT. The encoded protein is CASSFMTDTQYF.

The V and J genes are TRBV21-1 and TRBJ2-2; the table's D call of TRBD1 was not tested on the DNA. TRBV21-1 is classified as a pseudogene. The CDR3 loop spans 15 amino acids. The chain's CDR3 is CAAPRGDRGTGELFF. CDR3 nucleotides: TGTGCCGCCCCGAGGGGGGACCGCGGCACCGGGGAGCTGTTTTTT.

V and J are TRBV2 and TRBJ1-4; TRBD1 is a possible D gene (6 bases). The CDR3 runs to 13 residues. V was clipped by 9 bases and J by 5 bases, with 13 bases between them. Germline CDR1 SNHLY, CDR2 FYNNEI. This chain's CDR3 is CARNGGPNEKLFF. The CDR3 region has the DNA TGTGCCAGGAACGGGGGGCCGAATGAAAAACTGTTTTTT.